This TCR beta chain was sequenced in a study of early T cells in non-severe SARS-CoV-2 infection. Study-wide background: Chains were unpaired, as sequencing was done on bulk RNA from unsorted whole blood.

The sample holds many counts of this clonotype. The TCR library protocol was used to attach unique molecular identifiers. These identifiers were attached to individual cDNA molecules. TCRdb independently ran MiXCR on the 5' RACE reads; one entry per CDR3 protein. Found here are about 34,000 distinct CDR3 sequences, around 7% of them singletons; the top ten hold 10% to 15%. The germline gives CDR1 DFQATT, CDR2 SNEGSKA (reference sequence). Trimming stripped 3 bases from V and 5 bases from J, with 17 bases between. CDR3 size: 15 residues. This receptor was identified in an adult who was a healthcare worker with PCR-confirmed SARS-CoV-2 infection or an uninfected control (not recorded which). J is TRBJ2-1 and V is TRBV20-1; a weak D match, TRBD1 (6 bases). This sample comprised whole blood, obtained at baseline. CDR3 nucleotide sequence: TGCAGTGCTAGGGCTGTCGGGACACAAAACAATGAGCAGTTCTTC. It encodes CSARAVGTQNNEQFF.